These 16 T cell receptor beta chains were sequenced from one sample in a study of beta chain features in type 1 diabetes. The whole isolated RNA underwent reverse transcription, so sequencing captured expressed TCRB transcripts. Clones were sequenced by immunoSEQ multiplex PCR, and TCRdb holds only the in-frame ones, with some missing. The sample shows roughly 150,000 clones, around 10% of them seen only once. What was sequenced was central memory CD4+ T cells from blood. Source of these receptors: a man aged 18 to 30 in good health.

This clone was seen many times. V usage is TRBV14 and J usage is TRBJ2-1; 9 bases agree with TRBD1. The CDR3 contains 14 residues. CDR1 and CDR2 (germline): SGHDN, FVKESK. V lost 2 bases to trimming and J lost 5 bases; unmatched junction nucleotides: 1. CDR3 coding DNA: TGTGCCAGCAGCCAATACAGGGGGCACAATGAGCAGTTCTTC. This codes for CASSQYRGHNEQFF.

This clone was found a few times. Its ends do not fully match the called genes, so a read error is possible. CDR3 coding DNA: TGCAGCGTAATACAGGTTCCCCCTGGGTCCAACGTCCTGACTTTC. The encoded protein is CSVIQVPPGSNVLTF. The J gene is TRBJ2-6, the V gene TRBV29-1; possible D gene TRBD1, 5 bases. Looked up from germline, CDR1 is SQVTM and CDR2 is ANQGSEA. CDR3 length: 15 residues.

This sequence joins TRBV9 and TRBJ2-3, with 7 bases matching TRBD1. Trimming cost V 0 bases and J 5 bases; bases outside gene matches: 12. The CDR3 loop spans 17 amino acids. Germline CDR1 is SGDLS and CDR2 is YYNGEE. The DNA for the CDR3 is TGTGCCAGCAGCGTAGGAAACAGGGGTGCGTTTAGAGATACGCAGTATTTT. Amino acids: CASSVGNRGAFRDTQYF.

At least ten counts were recorded for this clone. The genes are TRBV14 and TRBJ2-7, with D unresolved. CDR3 length: 13 residues. V gave up 2 bases and J gave up 3 bases, with 8 bases separating them. The V gene's germline CDR1 is SGHDN and CDR2 FVKESK. The chain's CDR3 is CASSQSAGYEQYF. CDR3 DNA sequence: TGTGCCAGCAGCCAATCAGCAGGCTACGAGCAGTACTTC.

This clone was observed a few times. The chain joins TRBV10-3 to TRBJ1-1; the D is unclear. This CDR3 contains 13 residues. V gave up 8 bases and J gave up 1 base, with 11 bases separating them. Germline-derived CDR1 and CDR2 are ENHRY and SYGVKD. In DNA form, the CDR3 reads TGTGCCATCTGGCCAGGTTGGAACACTGAAGCTTTCTTT. It encodes CAIWPGWNTEAFF.

This clone was picked up a small number of times. The J gene is TRBJ2-1, the V gene TRBV5-1; possible D gene TRBD1, 5 bases. There are 13 residues in the CDR3. Germline assignment: CDR1 SGHRS and CDR2 YFSETQ. V dropped 2 bases and J dropped 5 bases, with 8 bases sitting between them. In DNA form, the CDR3 reads TGCGCCAGCAGCTTAGAAGGGGACAATGAGCAGTTCTTC. Translated: CASSLEGDNEQFF. The full variable domain, completed using reference TRBV5-1 and TRBJ2-1, is KAGVTQTPRYLIKTRGQQVTLSCSPISGHRSVSWYQQTPGQGLQFLFEYFSETQRNKGNFPGRFSGRQFSNSRSEMNVSTLELGDSALYLCASSLEGDNEQFFGPGTRLTVL.

In this sample, this clone turned up a few times. The chain employs TRBV7-3 and TRBJ2-3; 9 bases are shared with TRBD1. Looked up from germline, CDR1 is SGHTA and CDR2 is FQGTGA. This CDR3 region has 14 residues. V lost 1 base to trimming and J lost 5 bases; unmatched junction nucleotides: 1. The CDR3 region is CASSLKGQGDTQYF. In nucleotides, the CDR3 is TGTGCCAGCAGCTTAAAGGGACAGGGAGATACGCAGTATTTT.

The chain has TRBV9 and TRBJ1-2; 10 nucleotides agree with TRBD1. V lost 0 bases, J lost 5 bases, and 4 bases stayed unmatched. Germline assignment: CDR1 SGDLS and CDR2 YYNGEE. The CDR3 loop spans 15 amino acids. The CDR3 DNA follows: TGTGCCAGCAGCGTAGACCGGGACAGGGGATATGGCTACACCTTC. Its protein is CASSVDRDRGYGYTF. Full variable domain (outside the CDR3, taken from reference TRBV9 and TRBJ1-2): DSGVTQTPKHLITATGQRVTLRCSPRSGDLSVYWYQQSLDQGLQFLIQYYNGEERAKGNILERFSAQQFPDLHSELNLSSLELGDSALYFCASSVDRDRGYGYTFGSGTRLTVV.

This clone turned up a few times. A far larger clone lies a single base away; this is likely a read error. This sample also contains other DNA sequences that code for the same CDR3. The chain couples TRBV7-9 to TRBJ2-1, with D perhaps given as TRBD1 or TRBD2 (5 bases each). Per germline, CDR1 SEHNR and CDR2 FQNEAQ (reference sequence). Trimming pared 5 bases from V and 7 bases from J, leaving 9 bases between. The CDR3 length is 12 residues. The CDR3 protein is CASSQEGNEQFF. The CDR3 DNA reads as TGTGCCAGCAGCCAAGAGGGGAATGAGCAGTTCTTC.

This clone occurred a few times. This chain joins TRBV4-1 and TRBJ2-5, with D possibly being TRBD2 (5 bases). The CDR3 loop spans 14 amino acids. Trimming removed 4 bases at V and 5 bases at J, with 14 bases between. From germline, CDR1 is MGHRA and CDR2 YSYEKL. CDR3 in DNA: TGCGCCAGCAGCCCGGACTCGGGCCAGGAGACCCAGTACTTC. As protein: CASSPDSGQETQYF.

The chain is built from TRBV6-6 and TRBJ2-3; unclear D gene. This CDR3 is built from 11 residues. V shed 7 bases and J shed 0 bases, with 2 bases lying between them. The germline gives CDR1 MNHNY, CDR2 SVGAGI (reference sequence). The CDR3 DNA follows: TGTGCCAGCACTAGCACAGATACGCAGTATTTT. Its protein product is CASTSTDTQYF.

The chain joins TRBV30 to TRBJ1-5, with D hard to call. Germline V CDR1 and CDR2: GTSNPN, SVGIG (reference sequence). V was cut by 0 bases and J by 11 bases, with 17 bases left in between. The CDR3 has 14 amino acids. The CDR3 DNA follows: TGTGCCTGGAGTGTCACTGGAAGCAAGGAAGCCCAGCATTTT. Translating gives CAWSVTGSKEAQHF.

There are many counts of this clone. This chain joins TRBV4-2 and TRBJ2-4, with 7 positions matching TRBD1. The CDR3 is 20 amino acids. CDR1 LGHNA and CDR2 YNFKEQ come from the germline V gene. Unmatched junction bases numbered 14, after V lost 0 bases and J lost 0 bases. The CDR3 spells CASSQEEEGARVLAKNIQYF. The CDR3 nucleotides read TGTGCCAGCAGCCAAGAGGAAGAGGGGGCACGTGTATTAGCCAAAAACATTCAGTACTTC.

The table lists this clone with many counts. This sequence joins TRBV29-1 and TRBJ2-6; no reliable D call. V was shortened by 6 bases and J by 0 bases, with 15 bases between the two germline ends. CDR1 and CDR2 from the germline V gene are SQVTM and ANQGSEA. The CDR3 is 16 residues long. The CDR3 loop reads CSVTRTLSSGANVLTF. CDR3 nucleotide sequence: TGCAGCGTGACACGGACGCTGAGCTCTGGGGCCAACGTCCTGACTTTC.

There are a few counts of this clone. The V call is TRBV7-2, the J call TRBJ2-5; 7 bases are a match to TRBD2. Germline lookup yields CDR1 SGHTA and CDR2 FQGNSA. V dropped 3 bases and J dropped 2; count of bases not matched to a gene: 6. CDR3 size: 15 residues. CDR3 in DNA: TGTGCCAGCAGCTTTGGGAGGGTTAGACAAGAGACCCAGTACTTC. Amino acid sequence: CASSFGRVRQETQYF.

This clone was counted only a few times. This chain uses TRBV4-2 with TRBJ1-3; D gene unclear. The V end was cut by 0 bases, the J end by 0 bases, with 15 bases between. CDR1 and CDR2 (germline): LGHNA, YNFKEQ. CDR3 length: 18 residues. The CDR3 spells CASSQDPGRRDSGNTIYF. Written as DNA, the CDR3 is TGTGCCAGCAGCCAAGACCCCGGTCGACGCGACTCTGGAAACACCATATATTTT.